This TCR beta chain is drawn from a study of OX40 agonist ivuxolimab in advanced cancers. Study-wide context: Mean age 60 years, range 23 to 79; roughly 82% male.

CDR3 size: 14 residues. Germline V lookup: CDR1 MNHNS, CDR2 SASEGT. The germline V and J ends were trimmed by 4 bases and 9 bases, with 19 bases remaining between them. Generated by immunoSEQ multiplex PCR, the TCRdb table keeps only in-frame clones and is missing some. The repertoire holds around 36,000 clones, with 65% to 80% as singletons. The chain couples TRBV6-1 to TRBJ2-7; the D gene is possibly TRBD1 (5 bases). The specimen was CD4+ or CD8+ T cells sorted from blood, collected in a trial of the OX40 agonist ivuxolimab. The receptor's source is an adult with an advanced solid tumor such as melanoma, head and neck, liver or kidney cancer. CDR3: CASSVDTSQMAQYF. CDR3 bases: TGTGCCAGCAGTGTGGACACGTCTCAGATGGCGCAGTACTTC.